Listed below are T cell receptor beta chains from one sample, sequenced in a study of cytomegalovirus exposure and HLA in healthy donors. The assay was immunoSEQ multiplex PCR, and TCRdb's table has in-frame clones only and misses some. Counted here are 60,000 or so clones, roughly 73% occurring once; the ten biggest clones make up around a quarter. Input material: PBMCs. The receptors were gathered from a woman between 40 and 50 years old in good health and CMV-seropositive. The CDR3 runs from the conserved cysteine through the conserved F or W. D genes are given only for firm matches. A row's size may be missing; if present it is once, few, many or a size class.

abundance | d_gene | j_gene | v_gene | CDR3aa | CDR3nt
NA | NA | TRBJ1-2 | TRBV27 | CASSPDRWNYGYTF | TGTGCCAGCAGCCCTGACAGGTGGAACTATGGCTACACCTTC
NA | NA | TRBJ1-4 | TRBV5-4 | CASSLVPGEKLFF | TGTGCCAGCAGCTTAGTTCCGGGGGAAAAACTGTTTTTT
once | TRBD2 | TRBJ2-3 | TRBV5-1 | CASSPRLGLAGEGTQYF | TGCGCCAGCAGCCCCCGGCTGGGACTAGCGGGGGAGGGTACGCAGTATTTT
NA | NA | TRBJ1-5 | TRBV4-1 | CASSQGTAEVGNQPQHF | TGCGCCAGCAGCCAAGGGACCGCGGAGGTGGGCAATCAGCCCCAGCATTTT
few | NA | TRBJ1-2 | TRBV30 | CAWSRHLGATDGYTF | TGTGCCTGGAGTCGACATCTGGGGGCAACTGATGGCTACACCTTC
NA | TRBD1 | TRBJ1-1 | TRBV7-9 | CASSPFGTGGTEAFF | TGTGCCAGCAGCCCATTCGGGACAGGGGGAACTGAAGCTTTCTTT
NA | NA | TRBJ2-3 | TRBV6-5 | CASSSLTDTQYF | TGTGCCAGCAGTTCACTCACAGATACGCAGTATTTT
NA | TRBD1 | TRBJ1-1 | TRBV15 | CATSRARQGDTEAFF | TGTGCCACCAGCAGAGCGCGACAGGGGGACACTGAAGCTTTCTTT
few | TRBD1 | TRBJ1-1 | TRBV9 | CASSPNDRGAFF | TGTGCCAGCAGCCCTAATGACAGGGGTGCTTTCTTT
NA | TRBD1 | TRBJ1-5 | TRBV7-2 | CASSLVAGGNQPQHF | TGTGCCAGCAGCTTAGTCGCAGGGGGAAATCAGCCCCAGCATTTT
NA | NA | TRBJ2-7 | TRBV19 | CASSIAGQSYEQYF | TGTGCCAGTAGTATAGCTGGACAGTCCTACGAGCAGTACTTC
NA | NA | TRBJ2-3 | TRBV5-1 | CASSSGGWAAGSDTQYF | TGCGCCAGCAGCTCAGGTGGGTGGGCCGCGGGTTCAGATACGCAGTATTTT
NA | TRBD2 | TRBJ2-2 | TRBV19 | CASSELAGNTGELFF | TGTGCCAGTAGTGAACTAGCGGGGAACACCGGGGAGCTGTTTTTT
NA | TRBD1 | TRBJ1-1 | TRBV14 | CASSQAQGRFGTEAFF | TGTGCCAGCAGCCAAGCACAGGGGAGATTCGGCACTGAAGCTTTCTTT
NA | TRBD1 | TRBJ2-1 | TRBV10-2 | CASSGPAGQVGYEQFF | TGCGCCAGCAGTGGGCCCGCGGGACAGGTGGGATATGAGCAGTTCTTC
NA | TRBD1 | TRBJ2-4 | TRBV19 | CASSRGRGPPLAKNIQYF | TGTGCCAGTAGCCGGGGCAGGGGGCCTCCTCTAGCCAAAAACATTCAGTACTTC
few | NA | TRBJ1-1 | TRBV25-1 | CASSRTRNTEAFF | TGTGCCAGCAGTCGAACAAGGAACACTGAAGCTTTCTTT
NA | NA | TRBJ1-2 | TRBV4-2 | CASSQQWEAVEGYTF | TGTGCCAGCAGCCAGCAATGGGAGGCGGTAGAGGGCTACACCTTC
NA | TRBD2 | TRBJ2-3 | TRBV6-1 | CASITGTSMADTQYF | TGTGCCAGCATTACCGGGACTAGTATGGCAGATACGCAGTATTTT
NA | NA | TRBJ2-3 | TRBV2 | CVLKRAFTDTQYF | TGTGTCCTCAAGAGGGCCTTTACAGATACGCAGTATTTT
once | TRBD2 | TRBJ2-1 | TRBV7-9 | CASSFVSGGLNEQFF | TGTGCCAGCAGCTTCGTTAGCGGGGGGTTGAATGAGCAGTTCTTC
NA | TRBD1 | TRBJ1-2 | TRBV15 | CATSSPFPGTAREGGYTF | TGTGCCACCAGCAGTCCTTTCCCCGGGACAGCACGGGAGGGTGGCTACACCTTC
NA | TRBD1 | TRBJ2-5 | TRBV6-1 | CASSEALGQGGETQYF | TGTGCCAGCAGTGAAGCGCTGGGACAGGGTGGGGAGACCCAGTACTTC
NA | TRBD2 | TRBJ2-7 | TRBV7-2 | CASSRLSGGGGEQYF | TGTGCCAGCAGCCGTCTCTCGGGGGGGGGAGGCGAGCAGTACTTC
NA | NA | TRBJ2-2 | TRBV5-4 | CASSAPGQPGELFF | TGTGCCAGCAGCGCTCCTGGACAGCCCGGGGAGCTGTTTTTT
once | TRBD1 | TRBJ1-2 | TRBV25-1 | CASSEGTDYYGYTF | TGTGCCAGCAGTGAAGGGACAGATTACTATGGCTACACCTTC
NA | NA | TRBJ1-2 | TRBV7-9 | CSSSSVSGGDEGGYTF | TGTTCCAGCAGCTCCGTCTCGGGGGGCGATGAGGGTGGCTACACCTTC
NA | TRBD1 | TRBJ2-7 | TRBV6-6 | CASSYGGQLYEQYF | TGTGCCAGCAGTTACGGGGGACAGCTCTACGAGCAGTACTTC
NA | NA | TRBJ1-1 | TRBV5-1 | CASTLDSGGTEAFF | TGCGCCAGCACCTTAGACTCCGGGGGAACTGAAGCTTTCTTT
NA | TRBD1 | TRBJ2-3 | TRBV4-1 | CASSHGQGPDTQYF | TGCGCCAGCAGTCACGGACAGGGTCCGGATACGCAGTATTTT
NA | TRBD2 | TRBJ2-7 | TRBV7-7 | CASSPGLAGVGEQYF | TGTGCCAGCAGTCCAGGACTAGCGGGGGTGGGAGAGCAGTACTTC
many | NA | TRBJ1-5 | TRBV5-4 | CASSWGGDRDQPQHF | TGTGCCAGCAGCTGGGGCGGGGATAGGGATCAGCCCCAGCATTTT
NA | TRBD1 | TRBJ1-2 | TRBV12-5 | CASGLTLAGQPSNYGYTF | TGTGCTAGTGGTTTAACCCTCGCGGGACAGCCTTCTAACTATGGCTACACCTTC
NA | NA | TRBJ1-5 | TRBV19 | CASTPGGARNQPQHF | TGTGCCAGTACCCCTGGAGGGGCTCGGAATCAGCCCCAGCATTTT
NA | NA | TRBJ2-7 | TRBV5-1 | CASSLDTTDYEQYF | TGCGCCAGCAGCTTGGACACAACAGACTACGAGCAGTACTTC
few | TRBD1 | TRBJ1-5 | TRBV11-2 | CASSLAGQGGQPQHF | TGTGCCAGCAGCTTAGCGGGACAGGGCGGTCAGCCCCAGCATTTT
NA | NA | TRBJ2-3 | TRBV5-6 | CASSPGPGIGLDTQYF | TGTGCCAGCAGCCCCGGGCCGGGGATTGGTTTGGATACGCAGTATTTT
NA | TRBD2 | TRBJ2-2 | TRBV9 | CASSPTGGGRPGELFF | TGTGCCAGCAGCCCAACGGGCGGGGGGCGTCCCGGGGAGCTGTTTTTT
NA | TRBD2 | TRBJ2-1 | TRBV7-2 | CASRGPGGPDEQFF | TGTGCCAGCAGAGGGCCGGGGGGGCCCGATGAGCAGTTCTTC
NA | TRBD1 | TRBJ1-3 | TRBV5-8 | CASTSGGTTENTIYF | TGTGCCAGCACCTCAGGGGGCACTACTGAAAACACCATATATTTT
NA | NA | TRBJ2-2 | TRBV10-3 | CATGAAGGGLPTNTGELFF | TGTGCCACAGGGGCGGCGGGCGGGGGCCTACCTACGAACACCGGGGAGCTGTTTTTT
NA | TRBD1 | TRBJ1-5 | TRBV15 | CATSRVKDRDQPQHF | TGTGCCACCAGCAGAGTTAAGGACAGGGATCAGCCCCAGCATTTT
NA | NA | TRBJ1-4 | TRBV30 | CAWSGWGGTNEKLFF | TGTGCCTGGAGCGGGTGGGGCGGAACTAATGAAAAACTGTTTTTT
NA | NA | TRBJ1-5 | TRBV7-9 | CASSFSSRGGGGPQHF | TGTGCCAGCAGCTTCAGTTCCCGGGGAGGGGGGGGGCCCCAGCATTTT
NA | NA | TRBJ1-6 | TRBV5-6 | CASSPITGNNSPLHF | TGTGCCAGCAGCCCGATTACAGGGAATAATTCACCCCTCCACTTT
NA | NA | TRBJ1-6 | TRBV30 | CAWSRTGTGNSPLHF | TGTGCCTGGAGTCGTACGGGTACAGGGAATTCACCCCTCCACTTT
NA | NA | TRBJ1-2 | TRBV5-1 | CASSLEHYGYTF | TGCGCCAGCAGCTTGGAGCACTATGGCTACACCTTC
few | NA | TRBJ1-2 | TRBV5-8 | CASSFERTPYGYTF | TGTGCCAGCAGCTTTGAACGGACACCCTATGGCTACACCTTC
NA | TRBD1 | TRBJ2-3 | TRBV5-1 | CASSLRGLRTDTQYF | TGCGCCAGCAGCTTGAGGGGGCTGCGCACAGATACGCAGTATTTT
NA | NA | TRBJ1-5 | TRBV18 | CASSPAPAGNQPQHF | TGTGCCAGCTCACCGGCCCCGGCGGGCAATCAGCCCCAGCATTTT
NA | NA | TRBJ1-1 | TRBV18 | CASSTQGVMNTEAFF | TGTGCCAGCTCAACGCAGGGCGTCATGAACACTGAAGCTTTCTTT
NA | NA | TRBJ2-1 | TRBV7-7 | CASSSSGFNNEQFF | TGTGCCAGCAGCTCTTCAGGATTTAACAATGAGCAGTTCTTC
few | NA | TRBJ1-5 | TRBV10-2 | CASSIRQDNQPQHF | TGCGCCAGCAGTATTCGACAAGACAATCAGCCCCAGCATTTT
NA | TRBD1 | TRBJ2-7 | TRBV19 | CASRVGRGYEQYF | TGTGCCAGTAGGGTTGGCAGGGGGTACGAGCAGTACTTC
once | NA | TRBJ1-1 | TRBV7-2 | CASSPQGSEAFF | TGTGCCAGCAGCCCTCAGGGGTCTGAAGCTTTCTTT
NA | NA | TRBJ2-3 | TRBV5-1 | CASSLRSGDTQYF | TGCGCCAGCAGCTTGCGTTCAGGGGATACGCAGTATTTT
NA | TRBD1 | TRBJ2-7 | TRBV2 | CASRDRPPYEQYF | TGTGCCAGCCGGGACAGGCCCCCCTACGAGCAGTACTTC
NA | TRBD2 | TRBJ2-7 | TRBV7-8 | CASSRIQGAGGLSYEQYF | TGTGCCAGCAGCCGAATTCAAGGGGCGGGGGGACTCTCCTACGAGCAGTACTTC